Here is one TCR beta chain with its context. The sample holds many counts of this clonotype. Its cognate antigen has yet to be identified. Per-nucleotide qualities are absent, and no much larger clonotype sits a single base away. cDNA was synthesized by template-switch 5'RACE using a primer with a 10-nucleotide random unique molecular identifier that tagged each TCR transcript. Every sequencing run yielded over 190 million TCR-beta sequences covering 15-18 subjects. The RNeasy kit was used for extraction of total RNA. TCR-beta VDJ regions were amplified with primers for the TCR constant region and the 5'RACE anchor, using the KAPA Real-time Library Amplification kit. A first PCR added sample indexes and Illumina adaptors, after which a second PCR increased the library yield. After purification with Ampure beads, the TCR product of roughly 650 bp was size-selected on a 2% E-gel SizeSelection system. Before pooling, libraries had their quality checked on a Bioanalyzer, their concentration measured with Qubit, and their quantity determined with the Kapa Library Quantification kit. An Illumina HiSeq 2500 was used to sequence the libraries paired-end at 2 x 150 bp. To increase sequence diversity, about 24-32% phiX was spiked into each library pool. In the paper's pipeline: The UMI-based MiGEC pipeline processed quality-filtered reads and removed over 80% of raw TCR sequences during error correction. VDJ genes were aligned to IMGT germline references, and clonotypes were defined by unique CDR3 amino acid sequence plus V-J genes. Clonal expansion, Shannon diversity and CDR3 relatedness (CalcPairwiseDistances, ClusterSamples) were evaluated with VDJtools, and phylogenetic trees were built with CLCbio workbench. Using coefficient-of-variation modelling across technical triplicates, the study counted a clone as expanded if it had at least 8 unique UMIs. The raw public data were reprocessed by TCRdb itself: fastp quality trimming at Q25, MiXCR clonotype calling, in-frame beta chains only. Identical CDR3 protein sequences are pooled into one entry, listed with their most common genes and DNA. The V and J calls follow TCRdb's processing rather than the paper's. This sample holds about 89,000 distinct CDR3 sequences; around 2.6% were observed only once. The ten largest clones represent 0.9% to 1.4% of the sample.

The CDR3 starts with the cysteine, ends with the phenylalanine, and has 13 residues. Of the read, only the CDR3 DNA is kept; its 39 bases are in frame from base 1. Compared with germline, V lacks 0 bases and J lacks 15 bases; bases without a gene match: 4. From the germline V gene, CDR1 is SGHTA and CDR2 is FQGNSA. The data originate from a study of neurological immune-mediated disorders (dated by TCRdb to between 2018 and 2021). Study-wide context: Among the approximately 35 multiple sclerosis patients, relapsing-remitting MS accounted for about 31 and secondary progressive MS accounted for 3. The study compared peripheral blood TCR-beta repertoires of HTLV-I-associated myelopathy (HAM/TSP) patients, multiple sclerosis patients and healthy controls using UMI-based sequencing. Alongside PBMC samples, the set of some 100 TCR-beta libraries contained longitudinal samples, technical triplicates, and paired CD4+ and CD8+ T-cell subsets that had been sorted. The cohort comprised around 70 subjects: around 15 HAM/TSP patients, approximately 34 multiple sclerosis patients and 20 healthy controls.

For the unsorted PBMC libraries, 2 million PBMCs were stored in RNAlater at -80 degrees C until RNA extraction and were used to generate the libraries. Multiple sclerosis patients were enrolled in a US clinical protocol evaluating disease progression by magnetic resonance imaging. PBMCs were separated from peripheral blood using Ficoll-Hypaque density gradient centrifugation and then cryopreserved in liquid nitrogen. What the authors observed across the whole study: TCR clonal expansion was greatest in HAM/TSP patients and smallest in MS patients, who ranked below even healthy controls. No identical CDR3 amino acid sequences were shared among expanded clones across subjects, suggesting private TCR-beta repertoires in all groups. In phylogenetic analysis, the repertoires of 18 of 34 MS patients grouped into a cluster of related CDR3 sequences, which suggests a possible signature at the repertoire level. The MS cluster showed no association with clinical or MRI features, and the authors stated that larger cohorts are needed.

The receptor was isolated from a woman aged 25 to 39 with multiple sclerosis. The chain joins TRBV7-2 to TRBJ2-1, with TRBD2 matching 11 junction bases. The sequenced sample consisted of PBMCs. The DNA is TGTGCCAGCAGCTTAGCGACTAGCGGGATGGGGTTCTTC. Translated, it reads CASSLATSGMGFF.